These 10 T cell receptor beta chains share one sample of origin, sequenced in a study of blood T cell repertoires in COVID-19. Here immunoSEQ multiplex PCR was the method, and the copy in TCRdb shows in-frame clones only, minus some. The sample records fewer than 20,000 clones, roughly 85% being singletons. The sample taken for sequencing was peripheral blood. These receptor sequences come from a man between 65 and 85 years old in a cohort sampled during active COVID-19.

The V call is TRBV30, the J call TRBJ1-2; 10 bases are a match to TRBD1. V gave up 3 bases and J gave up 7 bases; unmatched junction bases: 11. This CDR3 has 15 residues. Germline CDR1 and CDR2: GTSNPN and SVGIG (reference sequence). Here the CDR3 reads CAWSTQTGGMVGYTF. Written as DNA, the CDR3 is TGTGCCTGGAGCACGCAGACAGGGGGCATGGTTGGCTACACCTTC.

CDR3 nucleotide sequence: TGTGCCAGCAGCTTGACTAGCCCCGCTGAGCAGTTCTTC. Its protein product is CASSLTSPAEQFF. The rearrangement links TRBV5-4 to TRBJ2-1, with D perhaps TRBD2 (6 bases). Germline V gives CDR1 SGHNT, CDR2 YYREEE (reference sequence). The length of the CDR3 is 13 residues. V was clipped by 1 base and J by 9 bases, with 11 bases between them.

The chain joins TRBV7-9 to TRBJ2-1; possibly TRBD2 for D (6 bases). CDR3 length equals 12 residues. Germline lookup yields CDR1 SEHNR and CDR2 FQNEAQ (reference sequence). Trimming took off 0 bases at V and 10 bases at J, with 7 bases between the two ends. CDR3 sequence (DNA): TGTGCCAGCAGCTTAGCCCGGGGGGAGCAGTTCTTC. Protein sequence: CASSLARGEQFF.

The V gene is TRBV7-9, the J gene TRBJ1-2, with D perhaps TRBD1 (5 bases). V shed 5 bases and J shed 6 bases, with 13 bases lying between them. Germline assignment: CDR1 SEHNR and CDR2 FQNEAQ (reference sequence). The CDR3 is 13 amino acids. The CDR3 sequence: CASSGDLSDGYTF. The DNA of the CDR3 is TGTGCCAGCAGCGGGGACTTATCCGATGGCTACACCTTC.

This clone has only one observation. CDR3 coding DNA: TGTGCCAGCAGCATATTCCGGGACAGGGTCACCGGGGAGCTGTTTTTT. Its translation is CASSIFRDRVTGELFF. The chain employs TRBV11-1 and TRBJ2-2; 9 nucleotides line up with TRBD1. The V segment lost 5 bases and the J segment 4 bases; nucleotides outside the gene matches: 8. This CDR3 is built from 16 residues. Germline assignment: CDR1 SGHAT and CDR2 FQDESV (reference sequence).

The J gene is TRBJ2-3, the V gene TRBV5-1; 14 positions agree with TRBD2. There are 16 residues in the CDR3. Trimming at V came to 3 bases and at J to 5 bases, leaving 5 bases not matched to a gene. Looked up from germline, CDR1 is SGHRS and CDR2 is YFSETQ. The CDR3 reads CASSSGLAGVVDTQYF. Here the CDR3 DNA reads TGCGCCAGCAGCTCGGGACTAGCGGGAGTTGTAGATACGCAGTATTTT. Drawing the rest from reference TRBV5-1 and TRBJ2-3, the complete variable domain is KAGVTQTPRYLIKTRGQQVTLSCSPISGHRSVSWYQQTPGQGLQFLFEYFSETQRNKGNFPGRFSGRQFSNSRSEMNVSTLELGDSALYLCASSSGLAGVVDTQYFGPGTRLTVL.

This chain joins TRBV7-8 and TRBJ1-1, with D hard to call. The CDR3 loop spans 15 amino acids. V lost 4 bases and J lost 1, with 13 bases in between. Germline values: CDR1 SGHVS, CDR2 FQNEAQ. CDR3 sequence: CASSSRRLSNTEAFF. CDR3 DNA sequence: TGTGCCAGCAGCTCCCGGAGACTCTCGAACACTGAAGCTTTCTTT.

Here the CDR3 DNA reads TGTGCCAGCAGTAAAATGGGACAGAGCCAAGAGACCCAGTACTTC. This translates into CASSKMGQSQETQYF. This sequence joins TRBV6-5 and TRBJ2-5, with 7 bases aligning to TRBD1. The length of the CDR3 is 15 residues. Per the germline V gene, CDR1 is MNHEY and CDR2 is SVGAGI. With 5 bases clipped from V and 1 base from J, the junction kept 7 bases outside the gene matches.

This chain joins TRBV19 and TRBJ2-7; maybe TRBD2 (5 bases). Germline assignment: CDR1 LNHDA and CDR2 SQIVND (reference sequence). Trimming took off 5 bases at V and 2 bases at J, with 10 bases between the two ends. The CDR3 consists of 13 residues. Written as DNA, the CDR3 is TGTGCCAGTAGTCTGAGGGTGACCTACGAGCAGTACTTC. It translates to CASSLRVTYEQYF.

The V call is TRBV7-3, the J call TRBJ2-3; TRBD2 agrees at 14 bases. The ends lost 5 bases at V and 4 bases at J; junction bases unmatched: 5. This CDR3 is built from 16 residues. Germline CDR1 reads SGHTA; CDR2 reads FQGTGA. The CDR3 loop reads CASSMGLAGVSDTQYF. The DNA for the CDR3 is TGTGCCAGCAGCATGGGACTAGCGGGAGTGTCAGATACGCAGTATTTT.